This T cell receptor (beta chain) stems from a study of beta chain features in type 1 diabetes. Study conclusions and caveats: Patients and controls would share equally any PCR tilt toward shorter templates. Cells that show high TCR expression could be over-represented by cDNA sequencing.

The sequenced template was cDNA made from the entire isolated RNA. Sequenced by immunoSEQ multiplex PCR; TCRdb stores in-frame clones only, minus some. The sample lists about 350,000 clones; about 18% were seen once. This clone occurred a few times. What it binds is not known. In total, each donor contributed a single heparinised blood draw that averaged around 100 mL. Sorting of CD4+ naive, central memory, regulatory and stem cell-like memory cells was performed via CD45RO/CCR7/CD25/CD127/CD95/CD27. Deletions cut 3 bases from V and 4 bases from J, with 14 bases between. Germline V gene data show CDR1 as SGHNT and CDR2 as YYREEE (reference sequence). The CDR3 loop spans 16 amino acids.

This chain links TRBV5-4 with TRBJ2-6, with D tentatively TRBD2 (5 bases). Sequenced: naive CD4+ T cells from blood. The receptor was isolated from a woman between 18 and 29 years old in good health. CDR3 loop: CASSYMSGAGANVLTF. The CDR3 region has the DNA TGTGCCAGCAGCTATATGAGCGGCGCCGGGGCCAACGTCCTGACTTTC.